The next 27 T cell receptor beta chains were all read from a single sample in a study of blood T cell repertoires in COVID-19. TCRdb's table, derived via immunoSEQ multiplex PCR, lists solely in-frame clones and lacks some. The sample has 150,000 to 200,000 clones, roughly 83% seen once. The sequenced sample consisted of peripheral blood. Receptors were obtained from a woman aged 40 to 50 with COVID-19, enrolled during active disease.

This CDR3 reads CASSRIEAFDGSYNEQFF. CDR3 nucleotides: TGTGCCAGCTCCCGAATTGAGGCGTTTGATGGCTCCTACAATGAGCAGTTCTTC. The rearrangement joins TRBV18 to TRBJ2-1; D is undetermined. CDR3 length: 18 residues. V gave up 6 bases and J gave up 0 bases, with 21 bases separating them. Germline CDR1 reads KGHSH; CDR2 reads LQKENI.

The CDR3 nucleotides read TGTGCCAGCTCTTCGGGGTCTCCAACTAATGAAAAACTGTTTTTT. It yields the protein CASSSGSPTNEKLFF. The V gene is TRBV18, the J gene TRBJ1-4, with D hard to call. Germline V gene lookup returns CDR1 KGHSH and CDR2 LQKENI. This CDR3 region has 15 residues. The V end was cut by 6 bases, the J end by 0 bases, with 11 bases between.

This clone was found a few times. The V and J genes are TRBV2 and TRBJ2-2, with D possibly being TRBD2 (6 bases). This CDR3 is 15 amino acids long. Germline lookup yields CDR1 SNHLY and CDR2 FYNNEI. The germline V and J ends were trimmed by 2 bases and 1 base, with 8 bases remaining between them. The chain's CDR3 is CASSETRGNTGELFF. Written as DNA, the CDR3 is TGTGCCAGCAGTGAAACGCGGGGGAACACCGGGGAGCTGTTTTTT. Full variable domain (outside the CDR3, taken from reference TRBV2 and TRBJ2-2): EPEVTQTPSHQVTQMGQEVILRCVPISNHLYFYWYRQILGQKVEFLVSFYNNEISEKSEIFDDQFSVERPDGSNFTLKIRSTKLEDSAMYFCASSETRGNTGELFFGEGSRLTVL.

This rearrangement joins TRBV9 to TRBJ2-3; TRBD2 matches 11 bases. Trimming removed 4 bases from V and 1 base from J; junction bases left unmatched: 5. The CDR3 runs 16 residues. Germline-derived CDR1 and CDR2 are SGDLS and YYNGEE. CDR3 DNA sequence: TGTGCCAGCAGCCCCCCGGGACTAGCGGGCACAGATACGCAGTATTTT. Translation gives CASSPPGLAGTDTQYF.

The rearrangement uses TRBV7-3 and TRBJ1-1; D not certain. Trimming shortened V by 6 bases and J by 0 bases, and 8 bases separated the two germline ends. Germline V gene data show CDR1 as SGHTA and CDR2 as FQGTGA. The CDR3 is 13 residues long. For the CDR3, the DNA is TGTGCCAGCAGTCTAGACTTGAACACTGAAGCTTTCTTT. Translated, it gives CASSLDLNTEAFF.

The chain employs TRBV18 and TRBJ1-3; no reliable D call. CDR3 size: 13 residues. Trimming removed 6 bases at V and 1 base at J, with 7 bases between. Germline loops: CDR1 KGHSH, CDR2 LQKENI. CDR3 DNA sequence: TGTGCCAGCTCTCCTCAGTCTGGAAACACCATATATTTT. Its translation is CASSPQSGNTIYF.

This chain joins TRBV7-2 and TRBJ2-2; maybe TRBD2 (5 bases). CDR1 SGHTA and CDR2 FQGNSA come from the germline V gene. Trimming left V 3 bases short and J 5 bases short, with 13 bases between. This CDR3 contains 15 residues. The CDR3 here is CASSLVPGITGELFF. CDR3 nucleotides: TGTGCCAGCAGCTTGGTCCCCGGGATAACCGGGGAGCTGTTTTTT.

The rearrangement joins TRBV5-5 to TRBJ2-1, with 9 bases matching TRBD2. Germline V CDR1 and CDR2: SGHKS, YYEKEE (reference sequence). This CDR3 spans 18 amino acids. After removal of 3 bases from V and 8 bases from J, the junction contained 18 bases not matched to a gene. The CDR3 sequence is CASSSQPLSRGGRDEQFF. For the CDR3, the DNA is TGTGCCAGCAGCTCCCAACCCCTCTCGCGGGGGGGCAGGGATGAGCAGTTCTTC.

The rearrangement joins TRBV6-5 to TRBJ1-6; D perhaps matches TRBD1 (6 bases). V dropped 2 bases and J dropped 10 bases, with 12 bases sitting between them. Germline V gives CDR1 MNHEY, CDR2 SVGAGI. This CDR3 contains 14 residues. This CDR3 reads CASSYGQFSSPLHF. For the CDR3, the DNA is TGTGCCAGCAGTTACGGACAGTTTTCATCACCCCTCCACTTT.

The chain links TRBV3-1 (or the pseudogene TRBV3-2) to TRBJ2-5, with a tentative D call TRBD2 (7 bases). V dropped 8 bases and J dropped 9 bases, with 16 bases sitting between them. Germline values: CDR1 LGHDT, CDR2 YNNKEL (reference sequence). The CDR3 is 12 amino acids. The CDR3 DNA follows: TGTGCCAGCGGGAGGGGGGAAGGTGCCCAGTACTTC. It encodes CASGRGEGAQYF.

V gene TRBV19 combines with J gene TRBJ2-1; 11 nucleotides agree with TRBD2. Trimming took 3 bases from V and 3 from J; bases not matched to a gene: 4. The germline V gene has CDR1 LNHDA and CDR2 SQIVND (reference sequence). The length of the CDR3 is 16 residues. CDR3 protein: CASSIPTSGGYNEQFF. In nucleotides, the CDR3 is TGTGCCAGTAGTATCCCCACTAGCGGGGGCTACAATGAGCAGTTCTTC.

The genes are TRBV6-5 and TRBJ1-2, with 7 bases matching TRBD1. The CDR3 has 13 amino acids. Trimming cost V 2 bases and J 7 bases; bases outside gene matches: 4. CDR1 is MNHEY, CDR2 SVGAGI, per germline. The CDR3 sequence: CASSYKGAGGYTF. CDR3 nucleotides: TGTGCCAGCAGTTACAAGGGGGCAGGTGGCTACACCTTC.

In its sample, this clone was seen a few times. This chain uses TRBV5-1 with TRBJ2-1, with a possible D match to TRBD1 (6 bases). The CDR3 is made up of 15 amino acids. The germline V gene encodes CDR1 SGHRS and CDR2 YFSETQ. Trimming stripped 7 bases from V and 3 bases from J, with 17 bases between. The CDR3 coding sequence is TGCGCCAGCCGCATAAAGGGGGAGTACTACAATGAGCAGTTCTTC. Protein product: CASRIKGEYYNEQFF.

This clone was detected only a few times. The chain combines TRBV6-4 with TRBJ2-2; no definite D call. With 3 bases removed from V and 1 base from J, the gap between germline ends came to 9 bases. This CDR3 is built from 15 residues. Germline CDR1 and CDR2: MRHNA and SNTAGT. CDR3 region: CASSESDRNTGELFF. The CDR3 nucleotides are TGTGCCAGCAGTGAAAGTGATAGGAACACCGGGGAGCTGTTTTTT.

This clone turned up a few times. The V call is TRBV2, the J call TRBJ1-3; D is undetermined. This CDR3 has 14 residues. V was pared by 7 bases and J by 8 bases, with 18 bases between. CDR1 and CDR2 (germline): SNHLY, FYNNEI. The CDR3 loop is CASKLNPRGYTIYF. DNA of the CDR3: TGTGCCAGCAAACTCAATCCCAGAGGATACACCATATATTTT.

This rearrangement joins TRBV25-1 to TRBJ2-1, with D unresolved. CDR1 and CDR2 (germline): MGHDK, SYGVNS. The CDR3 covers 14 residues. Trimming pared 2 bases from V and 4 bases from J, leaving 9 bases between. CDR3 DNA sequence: TGTGCCAGCAGTGAACGGGTAGGATACAATGAGCAGTTCTTC. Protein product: CASSERVGYNEQFF.

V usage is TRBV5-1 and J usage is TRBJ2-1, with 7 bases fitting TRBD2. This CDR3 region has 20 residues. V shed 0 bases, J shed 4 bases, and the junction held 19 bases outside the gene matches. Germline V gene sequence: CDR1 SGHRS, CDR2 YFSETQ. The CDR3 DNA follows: TGCGCCAGCAGCTTGGAGGGGATTTTTCGACTAGCCCCCTTTTACAATGAGCAGTTCTTC. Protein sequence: CASSLEGIFRLAPFYNEQFF.

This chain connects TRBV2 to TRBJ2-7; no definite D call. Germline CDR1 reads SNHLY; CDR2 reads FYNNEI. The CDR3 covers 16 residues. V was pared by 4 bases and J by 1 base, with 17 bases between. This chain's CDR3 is CASSVRSIASSYEQYF. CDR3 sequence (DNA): TGTGCCAGCAGTGTTCGGAGTATTGCCAGTTCCTACGAGCAGTACTTC.

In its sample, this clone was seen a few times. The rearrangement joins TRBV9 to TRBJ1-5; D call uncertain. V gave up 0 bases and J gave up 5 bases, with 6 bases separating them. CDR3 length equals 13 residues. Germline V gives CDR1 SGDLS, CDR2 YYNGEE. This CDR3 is CASSVDPDQPQHF. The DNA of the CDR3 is TGTGCCAGCAGCGTAGATCCGGATCAGCCCCAGCATTTT.

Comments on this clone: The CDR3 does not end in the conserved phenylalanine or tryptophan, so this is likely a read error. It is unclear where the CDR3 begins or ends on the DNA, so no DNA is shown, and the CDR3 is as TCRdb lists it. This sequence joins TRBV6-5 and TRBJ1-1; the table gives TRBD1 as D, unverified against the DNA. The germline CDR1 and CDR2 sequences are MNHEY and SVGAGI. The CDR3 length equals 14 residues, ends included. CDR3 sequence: CASSPGTGVLPIYG.

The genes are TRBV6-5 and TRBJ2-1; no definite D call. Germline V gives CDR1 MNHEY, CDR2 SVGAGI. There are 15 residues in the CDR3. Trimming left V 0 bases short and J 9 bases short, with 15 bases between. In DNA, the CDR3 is TGTGCCAGCAGTTACTCGAGATGGTCAGGTAGTGAGCAGTTCTTC. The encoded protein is CASSYSRWSGSEQFF.

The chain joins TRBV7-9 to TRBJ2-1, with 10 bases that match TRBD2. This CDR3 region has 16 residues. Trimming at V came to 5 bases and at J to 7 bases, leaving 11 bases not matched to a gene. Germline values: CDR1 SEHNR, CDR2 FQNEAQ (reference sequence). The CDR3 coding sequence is TGTGCCAGCAGCCCGCACGGCACTAGCGGGGCTAATGAGCAGTTCTTC. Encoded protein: CASSPHGTSGANEQFF.

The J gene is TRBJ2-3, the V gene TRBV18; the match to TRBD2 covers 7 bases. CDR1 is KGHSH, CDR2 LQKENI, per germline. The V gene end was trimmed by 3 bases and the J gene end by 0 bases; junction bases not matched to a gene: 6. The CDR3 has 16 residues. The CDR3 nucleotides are TGTGCCAGCTCACCTACAGCGGGGACTAGCACAGATACGCAGTATTTT. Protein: CASSPTAGTSTDTQYF. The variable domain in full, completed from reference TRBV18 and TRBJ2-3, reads NAGVMQNPRHLVRRRGQEARLRCSPMKGHSHVYWYRQLPEEGLKFMVYLQKENIIDESGMPKERFSAEFPKEGPSILRIQQVVRGDSAAYFCASSPTAGTSTDTQYFGPGTRLTVL.

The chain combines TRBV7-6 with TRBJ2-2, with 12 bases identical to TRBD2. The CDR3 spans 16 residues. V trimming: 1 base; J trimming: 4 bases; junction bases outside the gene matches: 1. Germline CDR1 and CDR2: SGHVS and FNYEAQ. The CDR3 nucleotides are TGTGCCAGCAGCTTAGTACTAGCGGGGGGCACCGGGGAGCTGTTTTTT. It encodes CASSLVLAGGTGELFF.

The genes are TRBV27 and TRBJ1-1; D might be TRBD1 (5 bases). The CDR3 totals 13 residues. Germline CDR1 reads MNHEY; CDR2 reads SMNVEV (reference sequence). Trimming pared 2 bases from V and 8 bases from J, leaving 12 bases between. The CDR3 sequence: CASSLNRGREAFF. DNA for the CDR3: TGTGCCAGCAGTTTAAATCGGGGGAGGGAAGCTTTCTTT.

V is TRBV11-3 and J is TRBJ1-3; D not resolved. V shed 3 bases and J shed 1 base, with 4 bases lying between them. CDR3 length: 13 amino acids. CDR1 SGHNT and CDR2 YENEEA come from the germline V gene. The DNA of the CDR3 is TGTGCCAGCAGCTTCTCTTCTGGAAACACCATATATTTT. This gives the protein CASSFSSGNTIYF.

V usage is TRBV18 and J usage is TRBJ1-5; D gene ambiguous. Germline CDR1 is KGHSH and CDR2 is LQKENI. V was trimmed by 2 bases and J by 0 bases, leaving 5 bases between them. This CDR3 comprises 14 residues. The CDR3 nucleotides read TGTGCCAGCTCACCAGGGAGTAGCAATCAGCCCCAGCATTTT. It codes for CASSPGSSNQPQHF.